Listed below are T cell receptor beta chains from one sample, sequenced in a study of control samples from healthy donors and cancer patients. Some clones are missing from TCRdb's copy, which holds only in-frame ones; the method was immunoSEQ multiplex PCR. The sample includes 30,000 to 40,000 clones, approximately 86% of them seen just once. Material: PBMCs. Source of these receptors: a woman in her thirties or forties with lung cancer. The CDR3 runs from the conserved cysteine through the conserved F or W. Fields, in order: D gene, clone size, J gene, V gene, CDR3 protein, CDR3 DNA. D genes are given only for firm matches. Not all rows give a size; the values are once, few, many and, for expanded clones, a class.

D gene: NA; clone size: once; J gene: TRBJ1-2; V gene: TRBV5-4; CDR3 protein: CASSISGQHYGYTF; CDR3 DNA: TGTGCCAGCAGCATTTCGGGACAACACTATGGCTACACCTTC
D gene: NA; clone size: NA; J gene: TRBJ1-3; V gene: TRBV28; CDR3 protein: CASSSRAFSGNTIYF; CDR3 DNA: TGTGCCAGCAGCTCGAGGGCCTTCTCTGGAAACACCATATATTTT
D gene: TRBD1; clone size: NA; J gene: TRBJ2-7; V gene: TRBV7-2; CDR3 protein: CASSRTGTGPYEQYF; CDR3 DNA: TGTGCCAGCAGCCGGACCGGGACAGGGCCCTACGAGCAGTACTTC
D gene: NA; clone size: NA; J gene: TRBJ1-2; V gene: TRBV30; CDR3 protein: CAWSVGGRGYTF; CDR3 DNA: TGTGCCTGGAGTGTAGGCGGGCGAGGCTACACCTTC
D gene: TRBD2; clone size: NA; J gene: TRBJ2-1; V gene: TRBV28; CDR3 protein: CASSLGSGGSEQFF; CDR3 DNA: TGTGCCAGCAGTTTGGGTAGCGGGGGATCTGAGCAGTTCTTC
D gene: NA; clone size: NA; J gene: TRBJ2-1; V gene: TRBV19; CDR3 protein: CASTSFKGVGNEQFF; CDR3 DNA: TGTGCCAGTACCTCCTTCAAGGGGGTGGGCAATGAGCAGTTCTTC
D gene: TRBD1; clone size: NA; J gene: TRBJ1-1; V gene: TRBV11-1; CDR3 protein: CASSYRDRATEAFF; CDR3 DNA: TGTGCCAGCAGCTACCGGGACAGGGCCACTGAAGCTTTCTTT
D gene: NA; clone size: NA; J gene: TRBJ2-7; V gene: TRBV5-1; CDR3 protein: CASSLAAVSHEQYF; CDR3 DNA: TGCGCCAGCAGCTTGGCCGCAGTATCCCACGAGCAGTACTTC
D gene: NA; clone size: NA; J gene: TRBJ1-1; V gene: TRBV7-8; CDR3 protein: CASSLGGLADAMNTEAFF; CDR3 DNA: TGTGCCAGCAGCTTAGGGGGTTTGGCAGACGCAATGAACACTGAAGCTTTCTTT
D gene: NA; clone size: NA; J gene: TRBJ1-2; V gene: TRBV19; CDR3 protein: CASRSENYGYTF; CDR3 DNA: TGTGCCAGTAGGTCAGAAAACTATGGCTACACCTTC
D gene: TRBD1; clone size: NA; J gene: TRBJ1-2; V gene: TRBV29-1; CDR3 protein: CSVQITGGGDGYTF; CDR3 DNA: TGCAGCGTTCAAATAACAGGGGGGGGCGATGGCTACACCTTC
D gene: NA; clone size: NA; J gene: TRBJ1-3; V gene: TRBV11-2; CDR3 protein: CASSSSTASSGNTIYF; CDR3 DNA: TGTGCCAGCAGCTCCTCGACAGCGAGCTCTGGAAACACCATATATTTT
D gene: NA; clone size: once; J gene: TRBJ1-2; V gene: TRBV27; CDR3 protein: CASRFRGGGYTF; CDR3 DNA: TGTGCCAGCAGGTTTAGGGGAGGTGGCTACACCTTC
D gene: NA; clone size: NA; J gene: TRBJ2-1; V gene: TRBV5-1; CDR3 protein: CASSLDQGRDEQFF; CDR3 DNA: TGCGCCAGCAGCTTGGATCAGGGGCGGGATGAGCAGTTCTTC
D gene: NA; clone size: NA; J gene: TRBJ1-2; V gene: TRBV5-1; CDR3 protein: CASSLADPSHGYTF; CDR3 DNA: TGCGCCAGCAGCTTGGCGGACCCGTCCCATGGCTACACCTTC
D gene: TRBD1; clone size: NA; J gene: TRBJ1-2; V gene: TRBV6-5; CDR3 protein: CASGQGAGGYTF; CDR3 DNA: TGTGCCAGCGGACAGGGGGCGGGAGGCTACACCTTC
D gene: TRBD2; clone size: NA; J gene: TRBJ2-5; V gene: TRBV7-2; CDR3 protein: CASRPTSGGPPPYF; CDR3 DNA: TGTGCCAGCAGGCCAACTAGCGGGGGTCCTCCCCCGTACTTC
D gene: NA; clone size: NA; J gene: TRBJ2-3; V gene: TRBV27; CDR3 protein: CASSLAPAGTDTQYF; CDR3 DNA: TGTGCCAGCAGTTTAGCTCCGGCCGGGACAGATACGCAGTATTTT
D gene: TRBD2; clone size: NA; J gene: TRBJ2-1; V gene: TRBV4-2; CDR3 protein: CASSQGGLADEQFF; CDR3 DNA: TGTGCCAGCAGCCAGGGAGGACTAGCCGATGAGCAGTTCTTC
D gene: NA; clone size: NA; J gene: TRBJ2-2; V gene: TRBV14; CDR3 protein: CASSLYRDLNTGELFF; CDR3 DNA: TGTGCCAGCAGCCTTTACCGGGACCTGAACACCGGGGAGCTGTTTTTT
D gene: TRBD1; clone size: NA; J gene: TRBJ1-2; V gene: TRBV4-1; CDR3 protein: CASSRDRGNYGYTF; CDR3 DNA: TGCGCCAGCAGCCGTGACAGGGGAAACTATGGCTACACCTTC
D gene: NA; clone size: NA; J gene: TRBJ2-2; V gene: TRBV7-8; CDR3 protein: CASSPRTGVAGELFF; CDR3 DNA: TGTGCCAGCAGCCCACGGACGGGGGTGGCCGGGGAGCTGTTTTTT
D gene: NA; clone size: few; J gene: TRBJ2-7; V gene: TRBV2; CDR3 protein: CASSSAGASYEQYF; CDR3 DNA: TGTGCCAGCAGCTCCGCGGGGGCTTCCTACGAGCAGTACTTC
D gene: NA; clone size: NA; J gene: TRBJ2-3; V gene: TRBV4-1; CDR3 protein: CASSQVTCRSPWDTQYF; CDR3 DNA: TGCGCCAGCAGCCAAGTGACTTGTAGGAGTCCGTGGGATACGCAGTATTTT
D gene: NA; clone size: NA; J gene: TRBJ1-2; V gene: TRBV14; CDR3 protein: CASSQGGFLYGYTF; CDR3 DNA: TGTGCCAGCAGCCAAGGCGGATTCCTCTATGGCTACACCTTC
D gene: NA; clone size: NA; J gene: TRBJ2-7; V gene: TRBV10-3; CDR3 protein: CAISDFDEQYF; CDR3 DNA: TGTGCCATCAGTGATTTTGACGAGCAGTACTTC
D gene: NA; clone size: NA; J gene: TRBJ2-7; V gene: TRBV28; CDR3 protein: CASSFNIQGYEQYF; CDR3 DNA: TGTGCCAGCAGTTTCAATATACAGGGATACGAGCAGTACTTC
D gene: NA; clone size: NA; J gene: TRBJ1-1; V gene: TRBV9; CDR3 protein: CASSITDRTEAFF; CDR3 DNA: TGTGCCAGCAGCATAACAGATAGAACTGAAGCTTTCTTT
D gene: TRBD1; clone size: few; J gene: TRBJ1-5; V gene: TRBV28; CDR3 protein: CASSLVGGFNQPQHF; CDR3 DNA: TGTGCCAGCAGTTTAGTAGGGGGCTTCAATCAGCCCCAGCATTTT
D gene: NA; clone size: NA; J gene: TRBJ1-1; V gene: TRBV5-5; CDR3 protein: CASSAPGGSTEAFF; CDR3 DNA: TGTGCCAGCAGCGCCCCGGGGGGGAGCACTGAAGCTTTCTTT
D gene: TRBD2; clone size: few; J gene: TRBJ2-1; V gene: TRBV2; CDR3 protein: CASRVKRGTLYNEQFF; CDR3 DNA: TGTGCCAGCAGGGTAAAGCGGGGGACCCTGTACAATGAGCAGTTCTTC
D gene: NA; clone size: NA; J gene: TRBJ1-1; V gene: TRBV9; CDR3 protein: CASSVDSGQGTEAFF; CDR3 DNA: TGTGCCAGCAGCGTAGATTCAGGGCAGGGCACTGAAGCTTTCTTT
D gene: NA; clone size: NA; J gene: TRBJ2-5; V gene: TRBV6-5; CDR3 protein: CASRPGLWETQYF; CDR3 DNA: TGTGCCAGCAGGCCCGGCTTGTGGGAGACCCAGTACTTC
D gene: NA; clone size: NA; J gene: TRBJ1-2; V gene: TRBV27; CDR3 protein: CASSEYRTPANYGYTF; CDR3 DNA: TGTGCCAGCAGTGAATACCGGACGCCCGCTAACTATGGCTACACCTTC
D gene: NA; clone size: NA; J gene: TRBJ1-1; V gene: TRBV6-6; CDR3 protein: CASGQVNTEAFF; CDR3 DNA: TGTGCCAGCGGTCAGGTGAACACTGAAGCTTTCTTT
D gene: TRBD2; clone size: NA; J gene: TRBJ2-1; V gene: TRBV10-3; CDR3 protein: CAISGGGGPIDEQFF; CDR3 DNA: TGTGCCATCAGTGGAGGCGGGGGGCCCATAGATGAGCAGTTCTTC
D gene: NA; clone size: NA; J gene: TRBJ2-7; V gene: TRBV14; CDR3 protein: CASSQVKGVEQYF; CDR3 DNA: TGTGCCAGCAGCCAAGTAAAAGGAGTCGAGCAGTACTTC